The present T cell receptor (beta chain) was sequenced within a study of cytomegalovirus exposure and HLA in healthy donors. Broader study findings: Some V segments, including TRBV6-2 and TRBV6-3, were excluded as indistinguishable. Productive status was seen about 90% or about 30% of the time for most TCR beta V segments in an earlier analysis. In vitro work confirmed that three CMV-associated chains recognize CMV antigens.

Germline-derived CDR1 and CDR2 are MNHEY and SMNVEV (reference sequence). This CDR3 is 14 amino acids long. Trimming removed 5 bases at V and 2 bases at J, with 12 bases between. With 60 Vbeta and 13 Jbeta primers, the PCR was carried out. The data were produced by immunoSEQ multiplex PCR, yet TCRdb's version contains in-frame clones alone and is incomplete. The top ten hold more than 3% of the sample, which has fewer than 130,000 clones, roughly 85% seen once. A note on this clone: The antigen remains unidentified.

The specimen was PBMCs. The chain joins TRBV27 to TRBJ2-5; TRBD2 is a possible D gene (6 bases). The origin of this receptor is a woman aged 35 to 49 in good health and CMV-seronegative. The CDR3 spells CASSPSGPQETQYF. The CDR3 DNA follows: TGTGCCAGCAGTCCAAGCGGGCCTCAAGAGACCCAGTACTTC.